This TCR beta chain comes out of a study of beta chain features in type 1 diabetes. Reverse transcribing all isolated RNA meant expressed TCRB transcripts were sequenced. The data were produced by immunoSEQ multiplex PCR, yet TCRdb's version contains in-frame clones alone and is incomplete. The sample lists roughly 350,000 clones; approximately 11% were seen once. Trimming stripped 3 bases from V and 5 bases from J, with 17 bases between. The CDR3 totals 15 residues. Per the germline V gene, CDR1 is LNHDA and CDR2 is SQIVND (reference sequence). The source material was naive CD4+ T cells from blood. This TCR was sampled from a woman aged 25-40 years in good health. The rearrangement links TRBV19 to TRBJ2-7; possibly TRBD1 for D (6 bases). The CDR3, as DNA: TGTGCCAGTAGTATGGTGAATCCAGGGGACCACGAGCAGTACTTC. Amino acids: CASSMVNPGDHEQYF. Full variable domain (outside the CDR3, taken from reference TRBV19 and TRBJ2-7): DGGITQSPKYLFRKEGQNVTLSCEQNLNHDAMYWYRQDPGQGLRLIYYSQIVNDFQKGDIAEGYSVSREKKESFPLTVTSAQKNPTAFYLCASSMVNPGDHEQYFGPGTRLTVT.